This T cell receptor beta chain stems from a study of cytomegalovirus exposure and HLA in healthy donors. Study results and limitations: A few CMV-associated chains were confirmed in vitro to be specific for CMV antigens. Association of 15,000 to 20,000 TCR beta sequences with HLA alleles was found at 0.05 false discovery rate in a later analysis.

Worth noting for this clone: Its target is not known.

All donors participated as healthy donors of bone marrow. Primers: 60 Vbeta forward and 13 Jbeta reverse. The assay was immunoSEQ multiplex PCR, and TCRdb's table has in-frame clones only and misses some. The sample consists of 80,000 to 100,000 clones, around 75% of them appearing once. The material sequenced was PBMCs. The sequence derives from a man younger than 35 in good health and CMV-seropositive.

The CDR3, as DNA: TGCGCCAGCAGTCAAGGGCCGGGGGGCTACACCTTC. Translated, it gives CASSQGPGGYTF. The V and J genes are TRBV10-2 and TRBJ1-2; D gene unclear. CDR1 is WSHSY, CDR2 SAAADI, per germline. With 5 bases removed from V and 8 bases from J, the gap between germline ends came to 12 bases. This CDR3 is 12 amino acids long.